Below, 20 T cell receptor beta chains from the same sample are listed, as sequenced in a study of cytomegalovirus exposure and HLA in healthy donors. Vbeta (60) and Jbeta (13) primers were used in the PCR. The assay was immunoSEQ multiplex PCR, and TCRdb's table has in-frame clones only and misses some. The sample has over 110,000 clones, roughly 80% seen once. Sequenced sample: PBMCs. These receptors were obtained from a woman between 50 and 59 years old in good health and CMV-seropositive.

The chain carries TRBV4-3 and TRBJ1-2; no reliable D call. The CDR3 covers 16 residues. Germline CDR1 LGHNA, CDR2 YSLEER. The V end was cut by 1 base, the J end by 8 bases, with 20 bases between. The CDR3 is CASSQVVRGGWWGYTF. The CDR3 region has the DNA TGCGCCAGCAGCCAAGTGGTACGGGGAGGTTGGTGGGGCTACACCTTC.

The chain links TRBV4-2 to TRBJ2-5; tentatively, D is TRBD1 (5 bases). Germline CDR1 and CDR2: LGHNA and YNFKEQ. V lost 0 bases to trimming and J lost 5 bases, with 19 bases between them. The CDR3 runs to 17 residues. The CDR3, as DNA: TGTGCCAGCAGCCAAGAGGCCCCGATGACAGCCCGGGAGACCCAGTACTTC. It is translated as CASSQEAPMTARETQYF.

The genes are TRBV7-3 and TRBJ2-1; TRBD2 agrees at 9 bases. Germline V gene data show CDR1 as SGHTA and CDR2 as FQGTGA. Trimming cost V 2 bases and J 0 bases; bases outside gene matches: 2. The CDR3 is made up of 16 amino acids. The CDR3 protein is CASSLLAGSSYNEQFF. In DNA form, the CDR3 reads TGTGCCAGCAGCTTACTAGCGGGGAGCTCCTACAATGAGCAGTTCTTC. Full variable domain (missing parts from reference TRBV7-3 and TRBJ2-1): GAGVSQTPSNKVTEKGKYVELRCDPISGHTALYWYRQSLGQGPEFLIYFQGTGAADDSGLPNDRFFAVRPEGSVSTLKIQRTERGDSAVYLCASSLLAGSSYNEQFFGPGTRLTVL.

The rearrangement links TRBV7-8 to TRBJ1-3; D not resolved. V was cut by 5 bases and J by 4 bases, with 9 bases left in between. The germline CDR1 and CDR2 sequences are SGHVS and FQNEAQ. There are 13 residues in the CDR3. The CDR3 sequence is CASSPERGNTIYF. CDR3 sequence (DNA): TGTGCCAGCAGCCCGGAGCGGGGAAACACCATATATTTT.

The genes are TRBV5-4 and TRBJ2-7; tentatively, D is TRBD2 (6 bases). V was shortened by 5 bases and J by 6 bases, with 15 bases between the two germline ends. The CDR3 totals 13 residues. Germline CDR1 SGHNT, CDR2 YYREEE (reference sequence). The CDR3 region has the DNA TGTGCCAGCAGGGGAGGATGGGCTTCCGAGCAGTACTTC. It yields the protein CASRGGWASEQYF.

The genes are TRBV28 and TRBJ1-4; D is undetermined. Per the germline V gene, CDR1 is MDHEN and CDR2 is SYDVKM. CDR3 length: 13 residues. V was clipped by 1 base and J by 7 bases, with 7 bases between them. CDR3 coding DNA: TGTGCCAGCAGTTTATTCAGGCGTGAAAAACTGTTTTTT. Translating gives CASSLFRREKLFF.

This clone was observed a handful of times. DNA of the CDR3: TGTGCCAGTAGTATAGGTCCGCGGGGGACAAGGAATCGGAACACTGAAGCTTTCTTT. It yields the protein CASSIGPRGTRNRNTEAFF. The chain couples TRBV19 to TRBJ1-1; possible D gene TRBD1, 6 bases. The CDR3 sequence is 19 residues long. V was trimmed by 1 base and J by 1 base, leaving 22 bases between them. Per germline, CDR1 LNHDA and CDR2 SQIVND (reference sequence).

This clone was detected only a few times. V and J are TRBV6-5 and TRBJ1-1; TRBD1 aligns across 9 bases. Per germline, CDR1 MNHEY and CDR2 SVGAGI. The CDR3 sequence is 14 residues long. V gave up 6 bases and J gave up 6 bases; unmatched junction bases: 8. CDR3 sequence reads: CASRYRGREAEAFF. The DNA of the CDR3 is TGTGCCAGCAGGTACAGGGGGCGAGAGGCTGAAGCTTTCTTT.

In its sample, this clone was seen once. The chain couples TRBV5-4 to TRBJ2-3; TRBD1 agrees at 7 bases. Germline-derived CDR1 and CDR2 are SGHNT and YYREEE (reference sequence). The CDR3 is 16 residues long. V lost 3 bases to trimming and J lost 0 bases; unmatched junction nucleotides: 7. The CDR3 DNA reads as TGTGCCAGCAGCTCCAGAGGGGGCAGTAGCACAGATACGCAGTATTTT. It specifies CASSSRGGSSTDTQYF.

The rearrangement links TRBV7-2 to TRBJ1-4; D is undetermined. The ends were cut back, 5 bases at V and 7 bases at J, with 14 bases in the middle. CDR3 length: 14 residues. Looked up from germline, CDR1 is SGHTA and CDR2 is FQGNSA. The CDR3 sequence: CASSASGQGEKLFF. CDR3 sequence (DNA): TGTGCCAGCAGCGCCTCAGGCCAAGGTGAAAAACTGTTTTTT.

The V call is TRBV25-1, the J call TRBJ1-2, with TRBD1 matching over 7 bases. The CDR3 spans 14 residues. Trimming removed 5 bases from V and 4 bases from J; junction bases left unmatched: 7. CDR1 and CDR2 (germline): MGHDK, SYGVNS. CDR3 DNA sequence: TGTGCCAGCAGTACGGAGGGGGCGGGCTATGGCTACACCTTC. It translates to CASSTEGAGYGYTF.

CDR3 residues: CASSPPEGRRETQYF. The CDR3 coding sequence is TGTGCCAGCTCACCTCCAGAGGGGAGGCGAGAGACCCAGTACTTC. V usage is TRBV18 and J usage is TRBJ2-5, with D perhaps matching TRBD2 (6 bases). Trimming pared 3 bases from V and 4 bases from J, leaving 15 bases between. Germline V gives CDR1 KGHSH, CDR2 LQKENI. This CDR3 spans 15 amino acids. Filled out from reference TRBV18 and TRBJ2-5, the complete variable domain reads NAGVMQNPRHLVRRRGQEARLRCSPMKGHSHVYWYRQLPEEGLKFMVYLQKENIIDESGMPKERFSAEFPKEGPSILRIQQVVRGDSAAYFCASSPPEGRRETQYFGPGTRLLVL.

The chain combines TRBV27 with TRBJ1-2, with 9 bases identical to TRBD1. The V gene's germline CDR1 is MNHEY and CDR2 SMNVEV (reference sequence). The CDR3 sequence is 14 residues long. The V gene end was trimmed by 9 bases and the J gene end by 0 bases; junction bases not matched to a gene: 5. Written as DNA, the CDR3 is TGTGCCAGTCGGGACAGGGACACTAACTATGGCTACACCTTC. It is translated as CASRDRDTNYGYTF.

CDR3 loop: CASSYRILAGETQYF. As DNA, the CDR3 is TGTGCCAGCAGTTACCGCATTCTAGCGGGAGAGACCCAGTACTTC. This rearrangement joins TRBV6-6 to TRBJ2-5; 8 positions agree with TRBD2. CDR1 and CDR2 (germline): MNHNY, SVGAGI (reference sequence). CDR3 length equals 15 residues. J was trimmed by 4 bases and V by 2 bases; bases with no gene match: 6.

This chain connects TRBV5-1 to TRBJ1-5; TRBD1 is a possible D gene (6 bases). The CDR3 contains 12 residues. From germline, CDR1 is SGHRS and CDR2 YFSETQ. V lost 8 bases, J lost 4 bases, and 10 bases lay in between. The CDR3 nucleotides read TGCGCCAGGGGGGACACAAATCAGCCCCAGCATTTT. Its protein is CARGDTNQPQHF.

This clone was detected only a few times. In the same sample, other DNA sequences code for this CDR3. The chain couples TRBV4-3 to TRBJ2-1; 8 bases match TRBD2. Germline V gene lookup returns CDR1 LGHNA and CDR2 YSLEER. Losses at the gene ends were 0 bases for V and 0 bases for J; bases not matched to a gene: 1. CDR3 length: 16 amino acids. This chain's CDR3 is CASSQDAGGSYNEQFF. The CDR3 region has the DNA TGCGCCAGCAGCCAAGATGCGGGGGGCTCCTACAATGAGCAGTTCTTC.

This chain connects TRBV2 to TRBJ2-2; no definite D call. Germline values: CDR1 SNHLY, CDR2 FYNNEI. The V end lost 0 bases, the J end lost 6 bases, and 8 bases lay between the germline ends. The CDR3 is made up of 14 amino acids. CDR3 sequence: CASSEAEAAGELFF. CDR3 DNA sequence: TGTGCCAGCAGTGAAGCAGAGGCGGCCGGGGAGCTGTTTTTT.

For the CDR3, the DNA is TGTGCCTGGAGACGACTAGCGGGCACAGATACGCAGTATTTT. Translation gives CAWRRLAGTDTQYF. V gene TRBV30 combines with J gene TRBJ2-3; 9 bases agree with TRBD2. Germline CDR1 reads GTSNPN; CDR2 reads SVGIG (reference sequence). The CDR3 spans 14 residues. V shed 3 bases and J 1 base; nucleotides not matched to a gene: 2.

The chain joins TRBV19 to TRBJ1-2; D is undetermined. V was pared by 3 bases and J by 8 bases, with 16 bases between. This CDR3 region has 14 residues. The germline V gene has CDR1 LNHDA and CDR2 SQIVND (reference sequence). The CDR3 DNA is TGTGCCAGTAGTATCCTAGACCCACTGGCGGGCTACACCTTC. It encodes CASSILDPLAGYTF.

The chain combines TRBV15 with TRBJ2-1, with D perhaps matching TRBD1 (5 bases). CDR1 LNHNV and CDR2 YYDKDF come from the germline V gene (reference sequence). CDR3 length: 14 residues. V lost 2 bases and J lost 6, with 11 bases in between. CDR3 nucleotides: TGTGCCACCAGCAGATCGAGCAGGGCCAATGAGCAGTTCTTC. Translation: CATSRSSRANEQFF.